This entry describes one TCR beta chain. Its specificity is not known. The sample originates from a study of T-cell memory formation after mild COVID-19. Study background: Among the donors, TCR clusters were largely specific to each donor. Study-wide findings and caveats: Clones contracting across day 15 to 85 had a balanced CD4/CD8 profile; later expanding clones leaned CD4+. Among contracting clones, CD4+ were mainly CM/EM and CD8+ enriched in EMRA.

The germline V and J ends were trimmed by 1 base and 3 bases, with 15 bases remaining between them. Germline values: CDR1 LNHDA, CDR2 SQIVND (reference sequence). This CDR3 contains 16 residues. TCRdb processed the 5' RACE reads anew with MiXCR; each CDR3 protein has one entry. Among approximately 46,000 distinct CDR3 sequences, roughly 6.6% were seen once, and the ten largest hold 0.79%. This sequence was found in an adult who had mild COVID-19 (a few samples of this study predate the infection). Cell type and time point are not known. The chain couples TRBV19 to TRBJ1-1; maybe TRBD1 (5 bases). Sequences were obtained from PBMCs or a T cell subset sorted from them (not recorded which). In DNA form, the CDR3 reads TGTGCCAGTAGTATAGGAGTAGGGCAGGGAGACACTGAAGCTTTCTTT. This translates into CASSIGVGQGDTEAFF.